The 16 T cell receptor beta chains below all came from one sample that was sequenced in a study of blood T cells in healthy people across ages (dated by TCRdb to the mid-2010s). The method was 5' RACE. The sequencing machine was an Illumina HiSeq 2500. The second PCR ran for roughly 7 to 11 cycles and used a J-beta primer mix along with a sample-barcoded 5' primer. TCRdb reworked the public reads: Q25 trimming with fastp, MiXCR clone assembly, productive beta chains retained. Merged by CDR3 protein, the rows form single entries marked with the most common genes and DNA. The sample table holds fewer than 900,000 distinct CDR3 sequences, of which roughly 34% were seen once. In total, the top ten clones hold roughly 13% of the sample. Specimen: blood. These receptors were taken from a man aged 18 to 29 in good health.

On this clonotype itself: Sequence at one end of the junction differs from germline and may be a read error. The rearrangement links TRBV7-3 to TRBJ1-6; TRBD1 aligns across 8 bases. CDR1 is SGHTA and CDR2 is FQGTGA in the germline V gene. This CDR3 spans 14 amino acids. The CDR3 spells CASSADRVNSPPHF. The CDR3 nucleotides are TGTGCCAGCAGCGCGGACAGGGTCAATTCACCCCCCCACTTT.

This clonotype was seen a handful of times. V usage is TRBV20-1 and J usage is TRBJ2-3; 12 nucleotides match TRBD2. Trimming removed 4 bases from V and 0 bases from J; junction bases left unmatched: 5. The CDR3 runs to 16 residues. CDR1 is DFQATT and CDR2 is SNEGSKA in the germline V gene (reference sequence). In DNA form, the CDR3 reads TGCAGTGCTAAGGCTAGCGGGGGGGCCAGCACAGATACGCAGTATTTT. Translating it yields CSAKASGGASTDTQYF.

V gene TRBV27 combines with J gene TRBJ1-1; 8 bases map to TRBD1. The J segment lost 3 bases and the V segment lost 3 bases, leaving 3 bases of the junction unmatched. The CDR3 is 14 residues long. The germline V gene encodes CDR1 MNHEY and CDR2 SMNVEV (reference sequence). CDR3 coding DNA: TGTGCCAGCAGTTTTCGGGACAGGTACACTGAAGCTTTCTTT. It codes for CASSFRDRYTEAFF.

The chain combines TRBV11-2 with TRBJ2-1; 12 bases align to TRBD2. After removal of 2 bases from V and 9 bases from J, the junction contained 14 bases not matched to a gene. The CDR3 extends over 18 amino acids. Germline V gene lookup returns CDR1 SGHAT and CDR2 FQNNGV. CDR3 sequence: CASSLQTSGGQLVGEQFF. The DNA for the CDR3 is TGTGCCAGCAGCTTACAGACTAGCGGGGGACAACTAGTGGGTGAGCAGTTCTTC.

Only a few counts were recorded for this clonotype. CDR3 nucleotide sequence: TGTGCCAGCTCACGCCTCTTTGCGGGGAGAACAGATACGCAGTATTTT. It is translated as CASSRLFAGRTDTQYF. The chain combines TRBV18 with TRBJ2-3, with TRBD2 as a possible D gene (6 bases). V was pared by 4 bases and J by 3 bases, with 17 bases between. The CDR3 contains 16 residues. Germline-derived CDR1 and CDR2 are KGHSH and LQKENI.

This chain uses TRBV5-1 with TRBJ1-1; D uncertain. Looked up from germline, CDR1 is SGHRS and CDR2 is YFSETQ. V shed 4 bases and J shed 8 bases, with 9 bases lying between them. The CDR3 sequence is 11 residues long. The CDR3 DNA is TGCGCCAGCAGCGGGGTGCGGGAAGCTTTCTTT. Amino acid sequence: CASSGVREAFF.

The table lists this clonotype with a few counts. The rearrangement joins TRBV28 to TRBJ1-2; the match to TRBD1 covers 9 bases. Germline V gene data show CDR1 as MDHEN and CDR2 as SYDVKM. V was pared by 5 bases and J by 4 bases, with 8 bases of the junction left unmatched. The length of the CDR3 is 15 residues. The CDR3 reads CASSTTGGATYGYTF. The CDR3 coding sequence is TGTGCCAGCAGTACCACAGGGGGCGCGACCTATGGCTACACCTTC.

This clonotype was detected ten times or more. V usage is TRBV12-3 or TRBV12-4 and J usage is TRBJ2-1, with a weak D call TRBD2 (7 bases). The V and J ends lost 3 bases and 3 bases respectively, with 15 bases between them. CDR3 length equals 16 residues. The CDR3 region has the DNA TGTGCCAGCAGTTTGGGAGGGGGGCGATTCTACAATGAGCAGTTCTTC. Its protein is CASSLGGGRFYNEQFF.

The chain has TRBV29-1 and TRBJ1-1; D perhaps matches TRBD1 (5 bases). The length of the CDR3 is 13 residues. Germline assignment: CDR1 SQVTM and CDR2 ANQGSEA. V was trimmed by 2 bases and J by 10 bases, leaving 17 bases between them. The CDR3 DNA reads TGCAGCGTTGAATCCGGGACCCCTGGAGGAGCTTTCTTT. As protein: CSVESGTPGGAFF.

The genes are TRBV3-1 and TRBJ2-1; 7 bases fit TRBD2. The germline V gene encodes CDR1 LGHDT and CDR2 YNNKEL (reference sequence). This CDR3 contains 14 residues. Germline trimming cut 3 bases from V and 8 bases from J; bases unmatched to any gene: 7. The CDR3 coding sequence is TGTGCCAGCAGCCAGGGGGAGGGTCTTGATGAGCAGTTCTTC. Amino acid sequence: CASSQGEGLDEQFF.

This clonotype has a handful of counts. CDR3: CASSLAGPQNTEAFF. Written as DNA, the CDR3 is TGTGCCAGCAGCTTAGCGGGCCCTCAGAACACTGAAGCTTTCTTT. This sequence joins TRBV7-6 and TRBJ1-1, with no clear D. V lost 0 bases and J 1 base, leaving 9 bases between the germline ends. The V gene's germline CDR1 is SGHVS and CDR2 FNYEAQ. The CDR3 contains 15 residues.

The genes are TRBV7-3 and TRBJ2-1, with 9 bases aligning to TRBD2. The CDR3 totals 15 residues. The J segment lost 4 bases and the V segment lost 3 bases, leaving 4 bases of the junction unmatched. Germline lookup yields CDR1 SGHTA and CDR2 FQGTGA. The DNA for the CDR3 is TGTGCCAGCAGCTTTGGTAGCGGGGGTTACAATGAGCAGTTCTTC. Protein: CASSFGSGGYNEQFF.

The J gene is TRBJ1-2, the V gene TRBV9; 10 bases are shared with TRBD1. CDR1 and CDR2 from the germline V gene are SGDLS and YYNGEE. The CDR3 loop spans 14 amino acids. V shed 2 bases, J shed 4 bases, and the junction held 2 bases outside the gene matches. CDR3 coding DNA: TGTGCCAGCAGCGTGGGGACAGGGGTCTATGGCTACACCTTC. This translates into CASSVGTGVYGYTF.

This clonotype was counted only a few times. V is TRBV20-1 and J is TRBJ1-2, with D hard to call. The V end lost 1 base, the J end lost 7 bases, and 10 bases lay between the germline ends. The CDR3 loop spans 12 amino acids. Per germline, CDR1 DFQATT and CDR2 SNEGSKA (reference sequence). The CDR3 DNA follows: TGCAGTGCTAGAGGAGGGCGGGGTGGCTACACCTTC. Translating gives CSARGGRGGYTF.

The chain combines TRBV10-3 with TRBJ2-3; a possible D gene is TRBD1 (6 bases). V lost 3 bases to trimming and J lost 1 base, with 23 bases between them. Germline V gene sequence: CDR1 ENHRY, CDR2 SYGVKD. This CDR3 spans 19 amino acids. CDR3 nucleotide sequence: TGTGCCATCAGTGATATTGGCGATCTCGACAGGTTCGGCACAGATACGCAGTATTTT. Amino acids: CAISDIGDLDRFGTDTQYF.

Only one count was recorded for this clonotype. The V call is TRBV20-1, the J call TRBJ2-1; 8 nucleotides match TRBD2. CDR3 length equals 14 residues. V trimming: 6 bases; J trimming: 4 bases; junction bases outside the gene matches: 8. Germline CDR1 is DFQATT and CDR2 is SNEGSKA (reference sequence). Here the CDR3 reads CSAGRARRYNEQFF. The CDR3 DNA is TGCAGTGCCGGGAGGGCTAGACGTTACAATGAGCAGTTCTTC.